The TCR beta chain described here comes from a study of CD8 T cells in ankylosing spondylitis. Study-wide results and caveats: Relatively scarce in peripheral blood, disease-linked clones were CD8+.

Preparation of TCR beta libraries was done by quantitative 5'-RACE with molecular barcodes. TCRdb reprocessed the 5' RACE reads via MiXCR and lists one record per CDR3 protein. The table records approximately 250,000 distinct CDR3 sequences, under 8.5% of them present only once. CDR3 length equals 13 residues. V was pared by 2 bases and J by 8 bases, with 12 bases between. The germline V gene encodes CDR1 MNHEY and CDR2 SVGAGI. This clonotype occurred many times. Its cognate antigen is unknown. Material for sequencing was blood, either unsorted or a sorted T cell fraction (not recorded which). The V and J genes are TRBV6-5 and TRBJ1-2; D call uncertain. This clonotype originated in a female donor with ankylosing spondylitis or in good health (not recorded which). The CDR3: CASSYGVQGGYTF. The CDR3 nucleotides are TGTGCCAGCAGTTACGGCGTTCAAGGGGGCTACACCTTC.